The source of this T cell receptor beta chain is a study of blood T cell repertoires in COVID-19. Study overall: Italy, Spain and the United States were the sources of the convalescent and acute COVID-19 samples. Nucleic acid was either cDNA or gDNA, and it came from T cells, B-cell-depleted T cells, or PBMCs.

CDR3 length: 14 residues. Germline V CDR1 and CDR2: SGHKS, YYEKEE (reference sequence). Trimming at V came to 4 bases and at J to 4 bases, leaving 3 bases not matched to a gene. The assay was immunoSEQ multiplex PCR, and TCRdb's table has in-frame clones only and misses some. The sample records roughly 150,000 clones, under 80% being singletons. The sequenced sample consisted of peripheral blood. The clonotype originates from a man in his sixties with acute or convalescent COVID-19. V and J are TRBV5-5 and TRBJ1-4, with TRBD1 matching 8 bases. CDR3 in amino acids: CASSPGQVNEKLFF. The CDR3 DNA reads TGTGCCAGCAGCCCGGGACAGGTTAATGAAAAACTGTTTTTT. The full variable domain, its missing parts supplied by reference TRBV5-5 and TRBJ1-4, is DAGVTQSPTHLIKTRGQQVTLRCSPISGHKSVSWYQQVLGQGPQFIFQYYEKEERGRGNFPDRFSARQFPNYSSELNVNALLLGDSALYLCASSPGQVNEKLFFGSGTQLSVL.